The clone carrying this T cell receptor (beta chain) appeared a few times. Its target is unknown. PCR involved 60 Vbeta and 13 Jbeta primers. Using immunoSEQ multiplex PCR, the repertoire was profiled, and TCRdb retains in-frame clones only, with some absent. Among about 120,000 clones, roughly four fifths were seen once, and the ten largest hold 1.5%. Trimming cost V 0 bases and J 1 base, with 12 bases left between them. The length of the CDR3 is 16 residues. Germline assignment: CDR1 MNHEY and CDR2 SVGAGI. This record comes from a study of cytomegalovirus exposure and HLA in healthy donors. Overall study results and limits: When a later analysis was performed, an Asian-associated ancestry cluster reportedly had fewer N-insertions than the approximately 680-donor mean. Judged likely to be a sequencing artifact was a cluster of highly shared sequence variants.

J is TRBJ1-1 and V is TRBV6-5, with unresolved D. The sequence was collected from a woman aged 18-29 years in good health and CMV-seronegative. Sequenced material: PBMCs. This CDR3 is CASSYSRFTSNTEAFF. The CDR3 DNA follows: TGTGCCAGCAGTTACTCGAGGTTTACTTCGAACACTGAAGCTTTCTTT.